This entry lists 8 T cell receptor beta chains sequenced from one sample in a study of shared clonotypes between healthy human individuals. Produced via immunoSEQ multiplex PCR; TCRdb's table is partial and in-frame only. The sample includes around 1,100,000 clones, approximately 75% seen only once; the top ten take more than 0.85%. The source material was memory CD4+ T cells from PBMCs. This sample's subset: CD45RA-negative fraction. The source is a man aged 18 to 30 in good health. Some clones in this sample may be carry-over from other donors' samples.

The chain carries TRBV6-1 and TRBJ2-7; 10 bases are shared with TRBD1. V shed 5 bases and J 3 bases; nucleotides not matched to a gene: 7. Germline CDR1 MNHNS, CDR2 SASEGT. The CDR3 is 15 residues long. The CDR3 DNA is TGTGCCAGCAGTTCAGGACAGGGGGGTTTCTACGAGCAGTACTTC. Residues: CASSSGQGGFYEQYF.

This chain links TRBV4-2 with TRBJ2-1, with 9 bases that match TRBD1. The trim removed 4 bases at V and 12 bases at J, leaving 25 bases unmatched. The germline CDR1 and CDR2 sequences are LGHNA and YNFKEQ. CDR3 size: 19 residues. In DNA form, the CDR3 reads TGTGCCAGCAGCCTAGGGACAGGGAATTCTGCTGGCGCCGCGTTTGGGCAGTTCTTC. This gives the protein CASSLGTGNSAGAAFGQFF.

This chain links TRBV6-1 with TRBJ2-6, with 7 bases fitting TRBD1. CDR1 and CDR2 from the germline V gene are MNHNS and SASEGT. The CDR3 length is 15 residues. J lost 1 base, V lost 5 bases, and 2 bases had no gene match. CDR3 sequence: CASSHRGSGANVLTF. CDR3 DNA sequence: TGTGCCAGCAGTCACAGGGGTTCTGGGGCCAACGTCCTGACTTTC.

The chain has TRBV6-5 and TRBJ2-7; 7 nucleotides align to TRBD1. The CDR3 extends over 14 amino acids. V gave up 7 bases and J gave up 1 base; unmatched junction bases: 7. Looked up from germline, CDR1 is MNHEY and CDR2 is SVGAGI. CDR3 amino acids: CASTSSGGSYEQYF. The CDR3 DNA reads TGTGCCAGCACCTCTTCAGGGGGATCCTACGAGCAGTACTTC.

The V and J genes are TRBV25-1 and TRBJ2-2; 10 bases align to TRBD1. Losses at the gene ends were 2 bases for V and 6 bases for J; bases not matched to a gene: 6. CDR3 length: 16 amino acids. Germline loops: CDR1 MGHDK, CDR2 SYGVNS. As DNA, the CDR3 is TGTGCCAGCAGTGAACCCCGACAGGGGGCGGCCGGGGAGCTGTTTTTT. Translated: CASSEPRQGAAGELFF.

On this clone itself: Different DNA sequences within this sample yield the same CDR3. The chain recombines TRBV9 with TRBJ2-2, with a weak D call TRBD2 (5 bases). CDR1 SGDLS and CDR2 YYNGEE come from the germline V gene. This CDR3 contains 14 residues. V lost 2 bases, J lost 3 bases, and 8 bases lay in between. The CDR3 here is CASSVERYTGELFF. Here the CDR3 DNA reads TGTGCCAGCAGCGTCGAGCGGTACACCGGGGAGCTGTTTTTT.

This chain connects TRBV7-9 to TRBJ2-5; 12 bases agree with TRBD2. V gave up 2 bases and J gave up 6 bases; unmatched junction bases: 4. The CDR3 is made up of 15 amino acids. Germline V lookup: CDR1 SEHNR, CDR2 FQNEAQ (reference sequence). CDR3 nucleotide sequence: TGTGCCAGCAGCTTATGGACTAGCGGGATGAAGACCCAGTACTTC. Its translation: CASSLWTSGMKTQYF.

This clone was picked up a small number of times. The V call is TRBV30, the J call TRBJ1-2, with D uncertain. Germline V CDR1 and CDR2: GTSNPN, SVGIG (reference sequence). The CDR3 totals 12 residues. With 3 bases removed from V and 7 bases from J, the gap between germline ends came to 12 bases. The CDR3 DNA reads TGTGCCTGGAGGAAACCTTCTGCTGGCTACACCTTC. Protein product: CAWRKPSAGYTF. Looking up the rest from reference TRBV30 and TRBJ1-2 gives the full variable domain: SQTIHQWPATLVQPVGSPLSLECTVEGTSNPNLYWYRQAAGRGLQLLFYSVGIGQISSEVPQNLSASRPQDRQFILSSKKLLLSDSGFYLCAWRKPSAGYTFGSGTRLTVV.